The sequence of this T cell receptor (beta chain) was determined in a study of T cell repertoires in cytomegalovirus infection. Background on the study: Both CMV infection and a matching HLA type were indicated by public TCR beta signatures.

TCRdb used MiXCR to reprocess the reads, holding one entry per CDR3 protein. Among about 160,000 distinct CDR3 sequences listed, about 20% were seen once. This clonotype came up a few times. What it recognizes is unknown. The CDR3 runs to 19 residues. Trimming took 5 bases from V and 3 from J; bases not matched to a gene: 16. Germline CDR1 is SGHVS and CDR2 is FQNEAQ. The origin of this receptor is a human donor in good health (CMV status not recorded). Some clones in this sample may be carry-over from other donors' samples. This chain uses TRBV7-8 with TRBJ2-3; 11 bases agree with TRBD1. This specimen was CD8+ T cells from cultured PBMCs, taken from culture after CMV antigen stimulation. The CDR3 region has the DNA TGTGCCAGCAGCGGAATCGCGCGCCCCGGGACAGGGGGAACAGATACGCAGTATTTT. Translated: CASSGIARPGTGGTDTQYF.